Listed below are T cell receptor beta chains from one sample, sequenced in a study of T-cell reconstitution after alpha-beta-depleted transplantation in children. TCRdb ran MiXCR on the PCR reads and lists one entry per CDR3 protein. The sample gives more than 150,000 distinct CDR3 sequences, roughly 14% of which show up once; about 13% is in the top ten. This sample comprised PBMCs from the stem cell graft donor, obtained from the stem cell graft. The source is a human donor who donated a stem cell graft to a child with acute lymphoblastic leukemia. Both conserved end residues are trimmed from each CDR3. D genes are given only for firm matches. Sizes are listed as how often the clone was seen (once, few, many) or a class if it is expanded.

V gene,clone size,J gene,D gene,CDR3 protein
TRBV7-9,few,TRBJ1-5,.,ASATTNQPQH
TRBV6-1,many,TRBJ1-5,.,ASRGTPRGNQPQH
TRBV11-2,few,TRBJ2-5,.,ASSLVAIQETQY
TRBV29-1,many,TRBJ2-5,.,SASRPGETQY
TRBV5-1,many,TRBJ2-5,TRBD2,ASSLFPGGLETQY
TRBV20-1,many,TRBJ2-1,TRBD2,SATPSGRDEQF
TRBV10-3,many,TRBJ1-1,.,AISESQGFTEAF
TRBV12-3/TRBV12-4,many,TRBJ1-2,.,ASSLGVGYGYT
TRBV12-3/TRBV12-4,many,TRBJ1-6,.,ASSLGWGSYNSPLH
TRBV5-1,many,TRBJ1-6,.,ASSLTPTGGNSPLH